One sample yielded the 32 T cell receptor beta chains listed below, sequenced in a study of OX40 agonist ivuxolimab in advanced cancers. Here immunoSEQ multiplex PCR was the method, and the copy in TCRdb shows in-frame clones only, minus some. Of around 85,000 clones listed, about 90% are singletons. The sequenced sample was CD4+ or CD8+ T cells sorted from blood, obtained in a trial of the OX40 agonist ivuxolimab. Receptors were obtained from an adult with an advanced solid tumor such as melanoma, head and neck, liver or kidney cancer.

This chain uses TRBV2 with TRBJ2-2; D ambiguous. This CDR3 spans 14 amino acids. Deletions cut 1 base from V and 6 bases from J, with 9 bases between. CDR1 SNHLY and CDR2 FYNNEI come from the germline V gene. DNA for the CDR3: TGTGCCAGCAGTGAAGGAATAGGAGCCGGGGAGCTGTTTTTT. Its translation is CASSEGIGAGELFF. Full variable domain (remainder filled in from reference TRBV2 and TRBJ2-2): EPEVTQTPSHQVTQMGQEVILRCVPISNHLYFYWYRQILGQKVEFLVSFYNNEISEKSEIFDDQFSVERPDGSNFTLKIRSTKLEDSAMYFCASSEGIGAGELFFGEGSRLTVL.

The rearrangement links TRBV7-8 to TRBJ2-3, with D perhaps matching TRBD1 or TRBD2 (6 bases each). Germline V lookup: CDR1 SGHVS, CDR2 FQNEAQ. CDR3 size: 17 residues. With 4 bases removed from V and 0 bases from J, the gap between germline ends came to 17 bases. The CDR3 reads CASSSRRGRLSTDTQYF. The CDR3 DNA follows: TGTGCCAGCAGCTCGAGGAGGGGGAGGCTTAGCACAGATACGCAGTATTTT.

The chain is built from TRBV4-1 and TRBJ2-7, with 14 bases aligning to TRBD2. CDR1 and CDR2 from the germline V gene are MGHRA and YSYEKL. The CDR3 is made up of 18 amino acids. V dropped 1 base and J dropped 3; count of bases not matched to a gene: 8. The CDR3 DNA is TGCGCCAGCAGCCAAGCCCTGGGACTAGCGGGGGTACGCTACGAGCAGTACTTC. Its translation: CASSQALGLAGVRYEQYF.

This sequence joins TRBV6-6 and TRBJ2-7; D is ambiguous. The CDR3 is 11 residues long. Germline V gene sequence: CDR1 MNHNY, CDR2 SVGAGI (reference sequence). With 9 bases removed from V and 4 bases from J, the gap between germline ends came to 10 bases. In DNA form, the CDR3 reads TGTGCCAGTTCAGGAATATACGAGCAGTACTTC. As protein: CASSGIYEQYF.

The chain recombines TRBV7-9 with TRBJ2-7; TRBD1 is a possible D gene (5 bases). V shed 2 bases and J shed 6 bases, with 14 bases lying between them. Germline assignment: CDR1 SEHNR and CDR2 FQNEAQ (reference sequence). This CDR3 region has 14 residues. This chain's CDR3 is CASSLNAGISEQYF. In nucleotides, the CDR3 is TGTGCCAGCAGCTTAAACGCAGGGATAAGCGAGCAGTACTTC.

The genes are TRBV21-1 and TRBJ2-7. TRBV21-1 is classified as a pseudogene. This CDR3 is 17 amino acids long. CDR3 region: CASSNRQGRYAFHEQYF. As DNA, the CDR3 is TGTGCCAGCAGCAACCGGCAGGGGAGGTATGCTTTCCACGAGCAGTACTTC.

The rearrangement uses TRBV20-1 and TRBJ2-1, with D unclear. The germline V and J ends were trimmed by 3 bases and 7 bases, with 7 bases remaining between them. The CDR3 runs 11 residues. The germline V gene encodes CDR1 DFQATT and CDR2 SNEGSKA (reference sequence). In DNA, the CDR3 is TGCAGTGCTAGTGGGCAGAATGAGCAGTTCTTC. It translates to CSASGQNEQFF.

V and J are TRBV2 and TRBJ2-1; 11 bases match TRBD2. Unmatched junction bases numbered 19, after V lost 6 bases and J lost 9 bases. CDR1 is SNHLY and CDR2 is FYNNEI in the germline V gene. The CDR3 totals 18 residues. This CDR3 is CASRRRLAGIGGIFEQFF. CDR3 sequence (DNA): TGTGCCAGCAGACGCCGACTAGCGGGAATTGGTGGGATATTTGAGCAGTTCTTC.

J is TRBJ1-2 and V is TRBV25-1, with D possibly being TRBD1 (6 bases). The V end was cut by 3 bases, the J end by 3 bases, with 17 bases between. The V gene's germline CDR1 is MGHDK and CDR2 SYGVNS. The CDR3 is 16 residues long. The CDR3 sequence: CASSEHYREGYYGYTF. CDR3 DNA: TGTGCCAGCAGTGAGCATTACAGGGAGGGGTACTATGGCTACACCTTC.

This clone showed up just once. The sample contains more than one DNA sequence encoding this CDR3. V is TRBV9 and J is TRBJ2-3, with D unresolved. Trimming left V 2 bases short and J 3 bases short, with 4 bases between. This CDR3 is built from 12 residues. Germline CDR1 is SGDLS and CDR2 is YYNGEE. CDR3 region: CASSVITDTQYF. CDR3 nucleotides: TGTGCCAGCAGCGTTATAACAGATACGCAGTATTTT.

V gene TRBV6-6 combines with J gene TRBJ2-1, with 7 positions matching TRBD2. Germline loops: CDR1 MNHNY, CDR2 SVGAGI (reference sequence). The CDR3 covers 15 residues. Trimming at V came to 0 bases and at J to 7 bases, leaving 6 bases not matched to a gene. The CDR3 loop is CASSYSAGVNNEQFF. The CDR3 coding sequence is TGTGCCAGCAGTTACTCGGCGGGGGTCAATAATGAGCAGTTCTTC.

This chain uses TRBV11-2 with TRBJ2-4; 7 nucleotides match TRBD2. CDR1 and CDR2 (germline): SGHAT, FQNNGV. V lost 0 bases to trimming and J lost 0 bases; unmatched junction nucleotides: 5. The CDR3 loop spans 17 amino acids. The DNA of the CDR3 is TGTGCCAGCAGCTTAGATGGGCCGGGGGGAGCCAAAAACATTCAGTACTTC. Its protein is CASSLDGPGGAKNIQYF.

The J gene is TRBJ2-7, the V gene TRBV15, with no clear D. V was pared by 0 bases and J by 1 base, with 10 bases between. CDR1 is LNHNV and CDR2 is YYDKDF in the germline V gene (reference sequence). This CDR3 is 15 amino acids long. As DNA, the CDR3 is TGTGCCACCAGCAGAGATTTCGGCAGATCCTACGAGCAGTACGTC. This sequence encodes CATSRDFGRSYEQYV.

The CDR3 is CAWTSGGGGEQFF. As DNA, the CDR3 is TGTGCCTGGACTAGCGGGGGAGGAGGGGAGCAGTTCTTC. V is TRBV30 and J is TRBJ2-1, with 10 bases lining up with TRBD2. V was pared by 4 bases and J by 10 bases, with 7 bases of the junction left unmatched. The germline CDR1 and CDR2 sequences are GTSNPN and SVGIG (reference sequence). The CDR3 consists of 13 residues.

The chain has TRBV30 and TRBJ2-3; 9 nucleotides match TRBD1. Losses at the gene ends were 0 bases for V and 5 bases for J; bases not matched to a gene: 18. Germline V gene lookup returns CDR1 GTSNPN and CDR2 SVGIG (reference sequence). The CDR3 has 19 residues. The CDR3 DNA reads TGTGCCTGGAGTGTACCGGGGTATGAAAGGGACAGGGAAAAAGATACGCAGTATTTT. Translated: CAWSVPGYERDREKDTQYF.

V gene TRBV5-6 combines with J gene TRBJ2-5; D is possibly TRBD1 or TRBD2 (5 bases each). This CDR3 region has 13 residues. The germline CDR1 and CDR2 sequences are SGHDT and YYEEEE. V dropped 0 bases and J dropped 5 bases, with 8 bases sitting between them. CDR3 in DNA: TGTGCCAGCAGCTTGGGGGGGTCGGAGACCCAGTACTTC. Residues: CASSLGGSETQYF. The whole variable domain, remainder taken from reference TRBV5-6 and TRBJ2-5, is DAGVTQSPTHLIKTRGQQVTLRCSPKSGHDTVSWYQQALGQGPQFIFQYYEEEERQRGNFPDRFSGHQFPNYSSELNVNALLLGDSALYLCASSLGGSETQYFGPGTRLLVL.

The chain couples TRBV28 to TRBJ1-5, with D hard to call. V shed 5 bases and J shed 0 bases, with 11 bases lying between them. Germline V CDR1 and CDR2: MDHEN, SYDVKM. The CDR3 length is 15 residues. DNA for the CDR3: TGTGCCAGCAGTCCCCCAACTTATAGCAATCAGCCCCAGCATTTT. This gives the protein CASSPPTYSNQPQHF.

This chain joins TRBV5-5 and TRBJ2-3; the D is unclear. This CDR3 spans 11 amino acids. The V and J ends lost 3 bases and 3 bases respectively, with 2 bases between them. Germline CDR1 and CDR2: SGHKS and YYEKEE (reference sequence). The CDR3 region has the DNA TGTGCCAGCAGCTCAACAGATACGCAGTATTTT. Translating gives CASSSTDTQYF.

This clone appeared once. The chain has TRBV9 and TRBJ2-3; 9 bases align to TRBD2. CDR3 length: 17 amino acids. J was trimmed by 7 bases and V by 4 bases; bases with no gene match: 16. From germline, CDR1 is SGDLS and CDR2 YYNGEE. CDR3 protein: CASSPRLSGGRLNTQYF. The CDR3 DNA follows: TGTGCCAGCAGCCCCCGCCTGAGCGGGGGGCGGTTGAATACGCAGTATTTT.

This clone has just one count. The genes are TRBV15 and TRBJ2-1; TRBD2 matches 11 bases. The ends lost 1 base at V and 5 bases at J; junction bases unmatched: 4. Germline CDR1 reads LNHNV; CDR2 reads YYDKDF (reference sequence). The length of the CDR3 is 16 residues. The CDR3 region is CATSRGIAGGDNEQFF. In DNA, the CDR3 is TGTGCCACCAGCAGAGGAATAGCGGGAGGGGACAATGAGCAGTTCTTC.

V and J are TRBV28 and TRBJ1-1, with TRBD1 matching 7 bases. Germline lookup yields CDR1 MDHEN and CDR2 SYDVKM. CDR3 length: 15 residues. After removal of 5 bases from V and 0 bases from J, the junction contained 6 bases not matched to a gene. The CDR3 sequence: CASSPLTGMNTEAFF. As DNA, the CDR3 is TGTGCCAGCAGTCCTTTGACAGGGATGAACACTGAAGCTTTCTTT. Based on the CDR3 plus reference TRBV28 and TRBJ1-1, the full variable domain is DVKVTQSSRYLVKRTGEKVFLECVQDMDHENMFWYRQDPGLGLRLIYFSYDVKMKEKGDIPEGYSVSREKKERFSLILESASTNQTSMYLCASSPLTGMNTEAFFGQGTRLTVV.

This clone showed up just a few times. V gene TRBV29-1 combines with J gene TRBJ2-7; D might be TRBD1 (5 bases). Per germline, CDR1 SQVTM and CDR2 ANQGSEA. Trimming cost V 6 bases and J 6 bases, with 18 bases left between them. This CDR3 comprises 13 residues. The CDR3 nucleotides read TGCAGCGTCTCTCAGGGTGAAGATGGCGAGCAGTACGTC. This encodes CSVSQGEDGEQYV.

The genes are TRBV10-3 and TRBJ1-1; TRBD1 is a possible D gene (6 bases). In germline, CDR1 is ENHRY, CDR2 SYGVKD. The V end lost 10 bases, the J end lost 4 bases, and 13 bases lay between the germline ends. The CDR3 has 12 amino acids. The CDR3 sequence is CATQGGGTEAFF. The CDR3 DNA is TGTGCCACACAGGGCGGGGGCACTGAAGCTTTCTTT.

The genes are TRBV6-5 and TRBJ2-1; D possibly corresponds to TRBD2 (5 bases). Deletions cut 0 bases from V and 3 bases from J, with 12 bases between. Germline loops: CDR1 MNHEY, CDR2 SVGAGI. The CDR3 length is 16 residues. CDR3 amino acids: CASSYSTGELYNEQFF. CDR3 nucleotides: TGTGCCAGCAGTTACTCGACCGGGGAACTCTACAATGAGCAGTTCTTC.

The rearrangement links TRBV27 to TRBJ2-6; no reliable D call. The CDR3 covers 11 residues. V was cut by 8 bases and J by 5 bases, with 4 bases left in between. CDR1 is MNHEY, CDR2 SMNVEV, per germline (reference sequence). CDR3 residues: CASGWANVLTF. Written as DNA, the CDR3 is TGTGCCAGCGGCTGGGCCAACGTCCTGACTTTC.

The chain links TRBV7-9 to TRBJ1-5, with 9 bases matching TRBD1. The V and J ends lost 3 bases and 2 bases, in that order; junction bases with no gene match: 11. Germline values: CDR1 SEHNR, CDR2 FQNEAQ (reference sequence). The CDR3 sequence is 18 residues long. The CDR3 region has the DNA TGTGCCAGCAGCTTCGGACGACAGGGGGGGAAAGGCAATCAGCCCCAGCATTTT. This sequence encodes CASSFGRQGGKGNQPQHF.

The V gene is TRBV5-1, the J gene TRBJ2-3; TRBD1 aligns across 7 bases. Germline CDR1 is SGHRS and CDR2 is YFSETQ. The CDR3 extends over 16 amino acids. J gave up 4 bases and V 1 base, and 9 bases lay outside the gene matches. The CDR3 DNA follows: TGCGCCAGCAGCTTGACAGGGGATGGCCTAGCAGATACGCAGTATTTT. Residues: CASSLTGDGLADTQYF.

V and J are TRBV6-5 and TRBJ1-2; D uncertain. CDR1 is MNHEY, CDR2 SVGAGI, per germline. V was clipped by 2 bases and J by 6 bases, with 13 bases between them. The CDR3 spans 14 residues. The CDR3: CASSYKRVLHGYTF. The CDR3, as DNA: TGTGCCAGCAGTTACAAACGGGTACTCCATGGCTACACCTTC.

DNA for the CDR3: TGTGCCAGCAGCCAGACTCATAATGAGCAGTTCTTC. The encoded protein is CASSQTHNEQFF. This chain connects TRBV13 to TRBJ2-1; D uncertain. Per germline, CDR1 PRHDT and CDR2 FYEKMQ (reference sequence). The CDR3 contains 12 residues. V was shortened by 5 bases and J by 7 bases, with 9 bases between the two germline ends.

The genes are TRBV9 and TRBJ2-2; the D is unclear. This CDR3 comprises 13 residues. The ends were cut back, 5 bases at V and 0 bases at J, with 5 bases in the middle. Germline V gives CDR1 SGDLS, CDR2 YYNGEE. The CDR3 loop is CASSPTNTGELFF. The CDR3 nucleotides read TGTGCCAGCAGTCCGACGAACACCGGGGAGCTGTTTTTT.

The count of this clone is one. The J gene is TRBJ2-1, the V gene TRBV1; the D call of TRBD2 is as the table states it, not checked on the DNA. TRBV1 is a known pseudogene. This CDR3 has 15 amino acids. DNA for the CDR3: TGCACCAGCAGCCAAGAAGGCGGAACCTACAATGAGCAGTTCTTC. The encoded protein is CTSSQEGGTYNEQFF.

In this sample, this clone turned up once. The CDR3 loop is CASSPFHSYEQYF. The CDR3 DNA reads as TGCGCCAGCAGCCCCTTTCACTCCTACGAGCAGTACTTC. The chain uses TRBV4-3 and TRBJ2-7; D not resolved. Germline lookup yields CDR1 LGHNA and CDR2 YSLEER. V was cut by 4 bases and J by 0 bases, with 7 bases left in between. The CDR3 spans 13 residues.